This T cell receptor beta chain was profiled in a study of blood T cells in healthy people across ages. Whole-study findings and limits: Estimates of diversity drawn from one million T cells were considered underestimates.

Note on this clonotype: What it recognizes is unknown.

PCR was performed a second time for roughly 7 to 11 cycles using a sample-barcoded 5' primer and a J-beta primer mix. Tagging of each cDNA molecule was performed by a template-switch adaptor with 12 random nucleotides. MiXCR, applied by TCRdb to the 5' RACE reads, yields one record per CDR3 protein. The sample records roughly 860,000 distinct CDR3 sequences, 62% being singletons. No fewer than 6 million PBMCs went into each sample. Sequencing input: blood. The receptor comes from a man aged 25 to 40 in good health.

This chain's CDR3 is CASSYRPEGGEQYF. The CDR3 bases are TGTGCCAGCAGCTACAGGCCGGAGGGGGGCGAGCAGTACTTC. The chain is built from TRBV11-3 and TRBJ2-7, with D tentatively TRBD1 or TRBD2 (6 bases each). CDR3 length: 14 amino acids. From germline, CDR1 is SGHNT and CDR2 YENEEA. V was trimmed by 4 bases and J by 6 bases, leaving 16 bases between them.